This TCR beta chain was identified during a study of OX40 agonist ivuxolimab in advanced cancers. Study-wide background: People who had prior anti-PD-1, anti-PD-L1 or anti-CTLA-4 therapy could take part, and about 37% had some.

Using immunoSEQ multiplex PCR, the repertoire was profiled, and TCRdb retains in-frame clones only, with some absent. The sample has about 84,000 clones, 85% to 95% seen once. General study findings and limits: Some of the nonresponding patients also showed low levels of normalized T-cell clonal expansion. CD4+ and CD8+ T cells in blood underwent clonal expansion by week 6 at 0.1 to 3.0 mg/kg.

Turning to this clone: Antigen: not known.

Trimming removed 4 bases at V and 7 bases at J, with 11 bases between. This CDR3 contains 12 residues. Germline V gives CDR1 SGHDT, CDR2 YYEEEE. Autoimmune disease history or systemic immunosuppression led to patients being barred. The V gene is TRBV5-6, the J gene TRBJ1-1; possibly TRBD1 for D (6 bases). The source was CD4+ or CD8+ T cells sorted from blood, collected in a trial of the OX40 agonist ivuxolimab. This receptor was taken from an adult with an advanced solid tumor such as melanoma, head and neck, liver or kidney cancer. CDR3 residues: CASSLPRGEAFF. The CDR3, as DNA: TGTGCCAGCAGCCTCCCCAGGGGTGAAGCTTTCTTT.